These 20 T cell receptor beta chains were all obtained from the same sample, sequenced in a study of blood T cell repertoires in COVID-19. Sequenced by immunoSEQ multiplex PCR; TCRdb stores in-frame clones only, minus some. Of under 80,000 clones detected, around 88% appear once; the ten largest clones hold about 15%. The sequenced material came from peripheral blood. These receptors came from a man between 65 and 85 years old with active or convalescent COVID-19.

This chain links TRBV6-5 with TRBJ1-4; TRBD1 agrees at 10 bases. The CDR3 is 16 amino acids. Germline CDR1 reads MNHEY; CDR2 reads SVGAGI. V lost 0 bases to trimming and J lost 10 bases; unmatched junction nucleotides: 8. The DNA for the CDR3 is TGTGCCAGCAGTTACTCCTCGGTGACAGGGGGCGGAAAACTGTTTTTT. Translation: CASSYSSVTGGGKLFF.

The chain combines TRBV19 with TRBJ2-7; 9 nucleotides line up with TRBD2. The CDR3 totals 14 residues. The J segment lost 5 bases and the V segment lost 3 bases, leaving 5 bases of the junction unmatched. Germline loops: CDR1 LNHDA, CDR2 SQIVND (reference sequence). The CDR3 loop is CASSIPGLANEQYF. In DNA form, the CDR3 reads TGTGCCAGTAGTATTCCGGGACTAGCAAACGAGCAGTACTTC.

CDR3 DNA: TGTGCCAGCTCCCGGGACCAAGAGACCCAGTACTTC. This gives the protein CASSRDQETQYF. The genes are TRBV18 and TRBJ2-5, with no clear D. V was shortened by 6 bases and J by 0 bases, with 5 bases between the two germline ends. CDR1 is KGHSH and CDR2 is LQKENI in the germline V gene. The CDR3 consists of 12 residues.

The chain uses TRBV12-3 or TRBV12-4 and TRBJ2-3, with 8 nucleotides matching TRBD2. J lost 10 bases, V lost 4 bases, and 7 bases had no gene match. The CDR3 extends over 13 amino acids. The CDR3 is CASSWVGGRSQYF. CDR3 coding DNA: TGTGCCAGCAGTTGGGTGGGCGGGAGGTCGCAGTATTTT.

This chain uses TRBV6-1 with TRBJ2-2; D is undetermined. Trimming left V 2 bases short and J 1 base short, with 8 bases between. The CDR3 is 15 residues long. Germline V gene sequence: CDR1 MNHNS, CDR2 SASEGT. The CDR3 region has the DNA TGTGCCAGCAGTGAAATCGGTCAGAACACCGGGGAGCTGTTTTTT. This sequence encodes CASSEIGQNTGELFF.

This clone was seen a handful of times. V is TRBV5-5 and J is TRBJ2-7; tentatively, D is TRBD2 (6 bases). The ends were cut back, 1 base at V and 2 bases at J, with 13 bases in the middle. CDR3 size: 15 residues. CDR1 SGHKS and CDR2 YYEKEE come from the germline V gene (reference sequence). The CDR3 DNA reads TGTGCCAGCAGCTTGTCCGCTAGCGCGACCTACGAGCAGTACTTC. Amino acids: CASSLSASATYEQYF.

V usage is TRBV5-6 and J usage is TRBJ2-3, with D tentatively TRBD2 (5 bases). V was pared by 4 bases and J by 3 bases, with 18 bases between. This CDR3 comprises 16 residues. CDR1 is SGHDT and CDR2 is YYEEEE in the germline V gene. The CDR3 nucleotides are TGTGCCAGCAGCGGGCCGAGGGTCTCCAGGACAGATACGCAGTATTTT. It yields the protein CASSGPRVSRTDTQYF.

CDR3 amino acids: CASTGRDYYGYTF. CDR3 in DNA: TGTGCCAGCACAGGTCGGGATTACTATGGCTACACCTTC. The V gene is TRBV6-5, the J gene TRBJ1-2; D is ambiguous. The CDR3 contains 13 residues. Germline-derived CDR1 and CDR2 are MNHEY and SVGAGI. The germline V and J ends were trimmed by 7 bases and 3 bases, with 12 bases remaining between them.

J is TRBJ1-5 and V is TRBV15, with 11 nucleotides matching TRBD1. Germline V gives CDR1 LNHNV, CDR2 YYDKDF (reference sequence). After removal of 1 base from V and 7 bases from J, the junction contained 6 bases not matched to a gene. This CDR3 region has 16 residues. Written as DNA, the CDR3 is TGTGCCACCAGCAGAGGGGGACAGGGGGTAGGACAGCCCCAGCATTTT. This sequence encodes CATSRGGQGVGQPQHF.

This chain uses TRBV16 with TRBJ1-4, with 7 bases fitting TRBD1. The ends lost 4 bases at V and 3 bases at J; junction bases unmatched: 5. The germline CDR1 and CDR2 sequences are KGHSY and FQNENV. This CDR3 has 15 amino acids. The CDR3 protein is CASSRLGTANEKLFF. Written as DNA, the CDR3 is TGTGCCAGCAGCCGGCTCGGGACAGCTAATGAAAAACTGTTTTTT.

The chain combines TRBV2 with TRBJ2-1; D gene uncertain. Between the trimmed V and J ends, which lost 3 bases and 6 bases, there was a span of 9 bases. The CDR3 totals 13 residues. Looked up from germline, CDR1 is SNHLY and CDR2 is FYNNEI. The CDR3 sequence is CASSEVLANEQFF. In nucleotides, the CDR3 is TGTGCCAGCAGTGAGGTACTCGCCAATGAGCAGTTCTTC.

The genes are TRBV19 and TRBJ2-7; 7 bases fit TRBD1. The V gene end was trimmed by 7 bases and the J gene end by 0 bases; junction bases not matched to a gene: 6. Per the germline V gene, CDR1 is LNHDA and CDR2 is SQIVND (reference sequence). The CDR3 extends over 14 amino acids. CDR3 coding DNA: TGTGCCAGTAACCAGGGGGTAGGCTCCTACGAGCAGTACTTC. This codes for CASNQGVGSYEQYF.

The CDR3 coding sequence is TGTGCCACCAGTGATCCCGATTCAAGCGGGAGAGTGTATGAGCAGTTCTTC. Translation gives CATSDPDSSGRVYEQFF. The chain recombines TRBV24-1 with TRBJ2-1, with 8 bases that match TRBD2. Germline V lookup: CDR1 KGHDR, CDR2 SFDVKD. V shed 3 bases, J shed 8 bases, and the junction held 14 bases outside the gene matches. The CDR3 totals 17 residues.

The genes are TRBV5-1 and TRBJ1-6, with 10 bases lining up with TRBD1. The V gene's germline CDR1 is SGHRS and CDR2 YFSETQ. Germline trimming cut 0 bases from V and 9 bases from J; bases unmatched to any gene: 9. The CDR3 has 17 residues. CDR3 nucleotide sequence: TGCGCCAGCAGCTTGGCTGACAGGGGGCCACTATTTTCACCCCTCCACTTT. It is translated as CASSLADRGPLFSPLHF. Using reference TRBV5-1 and TRBJ1-6 for the parts outside the CDR3, the full variable domain is KAGVTQTPRYLIKTRGQQVTLSCSPISGHRSVSWYQQTPGQGLQFLFEYFSETQRNKGNFPGRFSGRQFSNSRSEMNVSTLELGDSALYLCASSLADRGPLFSPLHFGNGTRLTVT.

This clone was counted once. The V and J genes are TRBV14 and TRBJ1-4; the D is unclear. CDR3 length: 13 amino acids. Looked up from germline, CDR1 is SGHDN and CDR2 is FVKESK. With 4 bases removed from V and 3 bases from J, the gap between germline ends came to 6 bases. The CDR3 region is CASSRGPNEKLFF. For the CDR3, the DNA is TGTGCCAGCAGCCGAGGCCCTAATGAAAAACTGTTTTTT.

This chain uses TRBV6-5 with TRBJ1-3, with D perhaps matching TRBD1 (6 bases). This CDR3 region has 14 residues. V gave up 6 bases and J gave up 2 bases, with 11 bases separating them. Germline CDR1 and CDR2: MNHEY and SVGAGI. CDR3 nucleotide sequence: TGTGCCAGCAGGCCCGGGACAACTGGAAACACCATATATTTT. Protein sequence: CASRPGTTGNTIYF.

The chain is built from TRBV5-1 and TRBJ2-1; perhaps TRBD1 as D (6 bases). CDR1 is SGHRS and CDR2 is YFSETQ in the germline V gene. V dropped 4 bases and J dropped 8 bases, with 22 bases sitting between them. The CDR3 is 16 residues long. Written as DNA, the CDR3 is TGCGCCAGCAGCCCTCGCATGAATCAGGGGTGGGATGAGCAGTTCTTC. Amino acids: CASSPRMNQGWDEQFF. The full variable domain, its missing parts supplied by reference TRBV5-1 and TRBJ2-1, is KAGVTQTPRYLIKTRGQQVTLSCSPISGHRSVSWYQQTPGQGLQFLFEYFSETQRNKGNFPGRFSGRQFSNSRSEMNVSTLELGDSALYLCASSPRMNQGWDEQFFGPGTRLTVL.

The rearrangement joins TRBV7-3 to TRBJ1-2; D might be TRBD1 (6 bases). Germline lookup yields CDR1 SGHTA and CDR2 FQGTGA. The CDR3 has 16 amino acids. V shed 4 bases and J shed 3 bases, with 18 bases lying between them. The DNA of the CDR3 is TGTGCCAGCAGCTCCGGACAGTCTGGGGGCTACTATGGCTACACCTTC. This sequence encodes CASSSGQSGGYYGYTF. The whole variable domain, filled in from reference TRBV7-3 and TRBJ1-2, reads GAGVSQTPSNKVTEKGKYVELRCDPISGHTALYWYRQSLGQGPEFLIYFQGTGAADDSGLPNDRFFAVRPEGSVSTLKIQRTERGDSAVYLCASSSGQSGGYYGYTFGSGTRLTVV.

This chain connects TRBV24-1 to TRBJ2-7, with a weak D call TRBD1 (6 bases). The CDR3 is made up of 19 amino acids. In germline, CDR1 is KGHDR, CDR2 SFDVKD. Trimming removed 6 bases from V and 1 base from J, with 27 bases in between. The CDR3 is CATSRNLTPRQDLSYEQYF. CDR3 DNA sequence: TGTGCCACCAGTCGAAATTTAACCCCCCGACAGGATCTTTCCTACGAGCAGTACTTC.

The chain recombines TRBV5-4 with TRBJ1-2; D uncertain. Trimming cost V 1 base and J 3 bases, with 7 bases left between them. In germline, CDR1 is SGHNT, CDR2 YYREEE (reference sequence). This CDR3 is 13 amino acids long. The CDR3 here is CASSLPVDYGYTF. Written as DNA, the CDR3 is TGTGCCAGCAGCTTGCCGGTGGACTATGGCTACACCTTC.